This T cell receptor beta chain was sequenced for a study of blood T cell repertoires in COVID-19. Across the whole study: The samples span acute and convalescent COVID-19 from the United States, Italy and Spain.

The V gene end was trimmed by 8 bases and the J gene end by 0 bases; junction bases not matched to a gene: 7. Looked up from germline, CDR1 is SNHLY and CDR2 is FYNNEI. The CDR3 has 15 amino acids. Participants were aged about 18 to 100 years from 20 to 30 US areas. Assay used: immunoSEQ multiplex PCR; TCRdb lists only in-frame clones, some missing. This sample has under 350,000 clones, with about 86% found just once. The gene calls are TRBV2 and TRBJ1-3; 7 bases are a match to TRBD1. The source of this sequence is a woman between 40 and 50 years old with acute COVID-19. Sequencing was done on a sample of PBMCs or T cells enriched from blood (not recorded which). The CDR3 DNA follows: TGTGCCAGCGGCTACAGGGGTTTCTCTGGAAACACCATATATTTT. The encoded protein is CASGYRGFSGNTIYF.